This TCR beta chain was sequenced during a study of early T cells in non-severe SARS-CoV-2 infection. Unique molecular identifier tags were affixed to discrete cDNA molecules. MiXCR was run by TCRdb on the 5' RACE reads, yielding one entry per CDR3 protein. This repertoire shows approximately 33,000 distinct CDR3 sequences, 5.3% found once; its top ten account for roughly 27%. V was trimmed by 3 bases and J by 0 bases, leaving 10 bases between them. This CDR3 has 15 amino acids. The germline V gene encodes CDR1 SGHVS and CDR2 FQNEAQ. This clonotype has ten or more counts. This TCR came from an adult who was a healthcare worker with PCR-confirmed SARS-CoV-2 infection or an uninfected control (not recorded which). This rearrangement joins TRBV7-8 to TRBJ2-3, with a possible D match to TRBD2 (6 bases). Sequences were obtained from whole blood. The CDR3 sequence is CASSFGTGSTDTQYF. CDR3 DNA sequence: TGTGCCAGCAGCTTTGGGACTGGGAGCACAGATACGCAGTATTTT. Drawing the rest from reference TRBV7-8 and TRBJ2-3, the complete variable domain is GAGVSQSPRYKVAKRGQDVALRCDPISGHVSLFWYQQALGQGPEFLTYFQNEAQLDKSGLPSDRFFAERPEGSVSTLKIQRTQQEDSAVYLCASSFGTGSTDTQYFGPGTRLTVL.